One sample yielded the 32 T cell receptor beta chains listed below, sequenced in a study of STAT5B mutations in CD4+ large granular lymphocyte leukemia. Here immunoSEQ multiplex PCR was the method, and the copy in TCRdb shows in-frame clones only, minus some. The sample shows 20,000 to 25,000 clones, 79% of them seen only once. The material sequenced was CD4+ T cells from blood buffy coats. The receptors come from a human donor in good health.

The chain combines TRBV16 with TRBJ1-5; 9 bases are a match to TRBD1. The J segment lost 4 bases and the V segment lost 4 bases, leaving 5 bases of the junction unmatched. Germline V lookup: CDR1 KGHSY, CDR2 FQNENV. This CDR3 region has 15 residues. CDR3 amino acids: CASSRTGATNQPQHF. CDR3 DNA sequence: TGTGCCAGCAGCCGGACAGGGGCGACTAATCAGCCCCAGCATTTT.

V usage is TRBV13 and J usage is TRBJ1-3; weak D call: TRBD1 (5 bases). V lost 6 bases and J 0 bases, leaving 18 bases between the germline ends. Germline V gene data show CDR1 as PRHDT and CDR2 as FYEKMQ (reference sequence). This CDR3 is 17 amino acids long. The CDR3 DNA follows: TGTGCCAGCAGTCCTGCCCTTGACAGCCGCTCTGGAAACACCATATATTTT. Translated, it gives CASSPALDSRSGNTIYF.

The chain is built from TRBV7-9 and TRBJ2-1, with D possibly matching TRBD2 (6 bases). This CDR3 comprises 15 residues. Deletions cut 6 bases from V and 0 bases from J, with 12 bases between. The germline V gene has CDR1 SEHNR and CDR2 FQNEAQ (reference sequence). In DNA form, the CDR3 reads TGTGCCAGCAGTTTTAGCGGAGGCTCCTACAATGAGCAGTTCTTC. It codes for CASSFSGGSYNEQFF.

The J gene is TRBJ2-7, the V gene TRBV9; 7 bases map to TRBD2. Germline V lookup: CDR1 SGDLS, CDR2 YYNGEE. Unmatched junction bases numbered 6, after V lost 4 bases and J lost 2 bases. This CDR3 is 14 amino acids long. Written as DNA, the CDR3 is TGTGCCAGCAGCCCCACGACTAGCACCTACGAGCAGTACTTC. Its translation is CASSPTTSTYEQYF.

CDR3 bases: TGTGCCAGCAGCCACAGGCGGCTAGCGGGAGGGTCCCCTGAGAGAGTTGAGCAGTTCTTC. Protein product: CASSHRRLAGGSPERVEQFF. The genes are TRBV11-3 and TRBJ2-1; 12 bases are a match to TRBD2. The CDR3 is 20 residues long. Trimming took 5 bases from V and 9 from J; bases not matched to a gene: 23. Germline V lookup: CDR1 SGHNT, CDR2 YENEEA.

In its sample, this clone was seen a few times. The chain employs TRBV11-2 and TRBJ1-5, with D possibly matching TRBD1 (6 bases). Germline lookup yields CDR1 SGHAT and CDR2 FQNNGV. The CDR3 extends over 16 amino acids. V was pared by 5 bases and J by 2 bases, with 16 bases between. CDR3 nucleotides: TGTGCCAGCAGCGCAGCCCCAGGGGTGGGCAATCAGCCCCAGCATTTT. Its protein is CASSAAPGVGNQPQHF.

The V call is TRBV9, the J call TRBJ2-3; D is perhaps TRBD1 (6 bases). Trimming took 3 bases from V and 4 from J, leaving 9 bases between them. Germline V gene lookup returns CDR1 SGDLS and CDR2 YYNGEE. CDR3 length: 13 amino acids. The CDR3 DNA follows: TGTGCCAGCAGCGCAGGGGTCTCAGATACGCAGTATTTT. Its protein product is CASSAGVSDTQYF.

CDR3 amino acids: CASSLAVDYSDTQYF. CDR3 nucleotides: TGTGCCAGCAGCTTAGCCGTGGACTATTCAGATACGCAGTATTTT. This chain uses TRBV7-6 with TRBJ2-3; D might be TRBD2 (6 bases). Germline V gene lookup returns CDR1 SGHVS and CDR2 FNYEAQ. V gave up 0 bases and J gave up 4 bases, with 11 bases separating them. This CDR3 is 15 amino acids long. Variable domain in full (rest from reference TRBV7-6 and TRBJ2-3): GAGVSQSPRYKVTKRGQDVALRCDPISGHVSLYWYRQALGQGPEFLTYFNYEAQQDKSGLPNDRFSAERPEGSISTLTIQRTEQRDSAMYRCASSLAVDYSDTQYFGPGTRLTVL.

This sequence joins TRBV29-1 and TRBJ2-3; TRBD1 matches at 8 bases. This CDR3 spans 16 amino acids. Unmatched junction bases numbered 13, after V lost 4 bases and J lost 4 bases. Germline CDR1 reads SQVTM; CDR2 reads ANQGSEA. CDR3 nucleotides: TGCAGCGTTGCAGGGGGCGCCGCGTGGGGGGCAGATACGCAGTATTTT. It specifies CSVAGGAAWGADTQYF.

This clone was seen only a few times. The genes are TRBV6-6 and TRBJ1-1, with 7 bases matching TRBD1. The CDR3 covers 14 residues. Losses at the gene ends were 5 bases for V and 3 bases for J; bases not matched to a gene: 6. Germline V CDR1 and CDR2: MNHNY, SVGAGI (reference sequence). DNA of the CDR3: TGTGCCAGCAGTCCATACACAGGGGACACTGAAGCTTTCTTT. Protein sequence: CASSPYTGDTEAFF.

The V gene is TRBV7-9, the J gene TRBJ2-2, with D uncertain. This CDR3 comprises 14 residues. Germline CDR1 reads SEHNR; CDR2 reads FQNEAQ (reference sequence). Trimming removed 2 bases at V and 6 bases at J, with 10 bases between. CDR3 in DNA: TGTGCCAGCAGCTTAAACCTAGGTCCCGGGGAGCTGTTTTTT. It translates to CASSLNLGPGELFF.

This clone was observed a handful of times. This chain links TRBV7-7 with TRBJ1-1; D is unclear. This CDR3 contains 13 residues. The germline V gene has CDR1 SSHAT and CDR2 FNYEAQ (reference sequence). V lost 5 bases and J lost 3, with 10 bases in between. The CDR3 reads CASSLTEDTEAFF. In DNA, the CDR3 is TGTGCCAGCAGCCTAACAGAGGACACTGAAGCTTTCTTT.

The chain carries TRBV28 and TRBJ2-6; D is ambiguous. In germline, CDR1 is MDHEN, CDR2 SYDVKM. This CDR3 spans 18 amino acids. V was trimmed by 1 base and J by 0 bases, leaving 13 bases between them. The CDR3 DNA follows: TGTGCCAGCAGTTTATTTTACGACAAAAGCTCTGGGGCCAACGTCCTGACTTTC. It codes for CASSLFYDKSSGANVLTF.

A few counts support this clone. The chain employs TRBV19 and TRBJ1-3, with no clear D. The CDR3 is 16 amino acids. V lost 5 bases and J lost 0, with 14 bases in between. CDR1 and CDR2 from the germline V gene are LNHDA and SQIVND (reference sequence). Here the CDR3 reads CASSPSARHSGNTIYF. CDR3 bases: TGTGCCAGTAGTCCAAGCGCCAGACACTCTGGAAACACCATATATTTT. Full variable domain (rest looked up from reference TRBV19 and TRBJ1-3): DGGITQSPKYLFRKEGQNVTLSCEQNLNHDAMYWYRQDPGQGLRLIYYSQIVNDFQKGDIAEGYSVSREKKESFPLTVTSAQKNPTAFYLCASSPSARHSGNTIYFGEGSWLTVV.

This clone was observed once. This chain uses TRBV18 with TRBJ1-6; D is ambiguous. The CDR3 contains 13 residues. Trimming took off 9 bases at V and 0 bases at J, with 6 bases between the two ends. Per the germline V gene, CDR1 is KGHSH and CDR2 is LQKENI. CDR3 sequence reads: CASSSSYNSPLHF. CDR3 coding DNA: TGTGCCAGTTCCAGCTCCTATAATTCACCCCTCCACTTT.

V and J are TRBV11-3 and TRBJ2-5, with TRBD2 as a possible D gene (5 bases). Germline V gene sequence: CDR1 SGHNT, CDR2 YENEEA. Trimming removed 5 bases at V and 1 base at J, with 8 bases between. This CDR3 spans 13 amino acids. CDR3 nucleotides: TGTGCCAGCAGCCGGGAAGTCCAAGAGACCCAGTACTTC. It codes for CASSREVQETQYF.

The chain combines TRBV18 with TRBJ1-1, with D uncertain. The V and J ends lost 1 base and 8 bases respectively, with 11 bases between them. Germline values: CDR1 KGHSH, CDR2 LQKENI. This CDR3 comprises 13 residues. CDR3 nucleotide sequence: TGTGCCAGCTCACCACTATTTGGGTCGGAAGCTTTCTTT. This codes for CASSPLFGSEAFF.

The count of this clone is one. J is TRBJ2-3 and V is TRBV5-6, with D possibly TRBD2 on 6 matching bases. The CDR3 is 16 amino acids. V lost 0 bases and J lost 1, with 12 bases in between. From germline, CDR1 is SGHDT and CDR2 YYEEEE. The CDR3 sequence is CASSLVAAKGTDTQYF. The CDR3 DNA sequence: TGTGCCAGCAGCTTGGTAGCGGCCAAGGGCACAGATACGCAGTATTTT.

V usage is TRBV18 and J usage is TRBJ1-2; D is possibly TRBD1 (5 bases). Trimming shortened V by 3 bases and J by 5 bases, and 13 bases separated the two germline ends. The germline CDR1 and CDR2 sequences are KGHSH and LQKENI. The CDR3 consists of 14 residues. CDR3 protein: CASSPIRQQYGYTF. The CDR3 nucleotides read TGTGCCAGCTCACCTATCAGACAGCAATATGGCTACACCTTC.

The chain uses TRBV11-2 and TRBJ1-1, with TRBD1 as a possible D gene (6 bases). The CDR3 runs to 12 residues. V shed 5 bases and J shed 7 bases, with 11 bases lying between them. Germline values: CDR1 SGHAT, CDR2 FQNNGV. CDR3 amino acids: CASSLDRVEAFF. The CDR3 DNA reads as TGTGCCAGCAGCCTGGACAGAGTTGAAGCTTTCTTT.

This clone was seen a handful of times. This sequence joins TRBV10-3 and TRBJ1-2, with D possibly TRBD1 on 6 matching bases. CDR1 and CDR2 (germline): ENHRY, SYGVKD. Trimming removed 2 bases from V and 3 bases from J, with 13 bases in between. The CDR3 has 15 amino acids. The CDR3 sequence: CAISERVQGDYGYTF. As DNA, the CDR3 is TGTGCCATCAGTGAGAGGGTACAGGGTGACTATGGCTACACCTTC.

This chain links TRBV27 with TRBJ1-3, with D perhaps TRBD1 (5 bases). Germline CDR1 MNHEY, CDR2 SMNVEV (reference sequence). This CDR3 is 14 amino acids long. The V gene lost 3 bases and the J gene lost 2 bases, with 8 bases spanning the gap. CDR3 bases: TGTGCCAGCAGTTTCGGGGGACCTGGAAACACCATATATTTT. The encoded protein is CASSFGGPGNTIYF.

The rearrangement joins TRBV2 to TRBJ2-7, with D maybe TRBD2 (5 bases). The CDR3 is 14 residues long. Germline CDR1 and CDR2: SNHLY and FYNNEI. Between the trimmed V and J ends, which lost 6 bases and 3 bases, there was a span of 15 bases. CDR3 sequence: CASRRLASLYEQYF. As DNA, the CDR3 is TGTGCCAGCAGGAGGCTAGCTTCCCTCTACGAGCAGTACTTC.

V and J are TRBV7-8 and TRBJ1-2; 10 positions match TRBD1. The germline CDR1 and CDR2 sequences are SGHVS and FQNEAQ. The CDR3 length is 15 residues. V gave up 1 base and J gave up 4 bases; unmatched junction bases: 3. The CDR3 DNA reads TGTGCCAGCAGCTTAGGACAGGGGGCGGGCTATGGCTACACCTTC. Amino acid sequence: CASSLGQGAGYGYTF.

This chain connects TRBV2 to TRBJ2-7, with a weak D call TRBD1 (6 bases). The CDR3 loop spans 14 amino acids. V lost 6 bases to trimming and J lost 7 bases, with 19 bases between them. The germline V gene has CDR1 SNHLY and CDR2 FYNNEI. The CDR3 is CASRYTGFLGEQYF. Written as DNA, the CDR3 is TGTGCCAGCAGGTACACAGGGTTCTTGGGGGAGCAGTACTTC.

This clone was counted only a few times. The chain joins TRBV5-3 to TRBJ1-2; the D is unclear. TRBV5-3 is an open reading frame whose function is uncertain. The CDR3 runs to 12 residues. The V end was cut by 2 bases, the J end by 8 bases, with 10 bases between. The chain's CDR3 is CARSFRAEGYTF. CDR3 sequence (DNA): TGTGCCAGAAGCTTCCGAGCCGAGGGCTACACCTTC.

The rearrangement links TRBV11-3 to TRBJ1-1, with a tentative D call TRBD1 (5 bases). The germline V gene encodes CDR1 SGHNT and CDR2 YENEEA. This CDR3 has 14 amino acids. Trimming cost V 0 bases and J 1 base, with 6 bases left between them. CDR3 region: CASSLDGGNTEAFF. The CDR3 DNA reads TGTGCCAGCAGCTTAGACGGGGGGAACACTGAAGCTTTCTTT.

V and J are TRBV15 and TRBJ1-3; the D gene is possibly TRBD1 (5 bases). The length of the CDR3 is 15 residues. Germline CDR1 LNHNV, CDR2 YYDKDF (reference sequence). Trimming cost V 0 bases and J 2 bases, with 8 bases left between them. The CDR3 reads CATSRDQGPGNTIYF. CDR3 DNA: TGTGCCACCAGCAGAGATCAGGGTCCTGGAAACACCATATATTTT.

The chain carries TRBV30 and TRBJ2-5, with 7 bases fitting TRBD1. With 6 bases clipped from V and 1 base from J, the junction kept 8 bases outside the gene matches. Germline V lookup: CDR1 GTSNPN, CDR2 SVGIG (reference sequence). The CDR3 runs to 14 residues. In DNA form, the CDR3 reads TGTGCCTGTACGCCGGGACAGCCCCAAGAGACCCAGTACTTC. Translation: CACTPGQPQETQYF.

This chain uses TRBV4-1 with TRBJ2-5; possibly TRBD1 for D (5 bases). V was clipped by 0 bases and J by 5 bases, with 13 bases between them. The length of the CDR3 is 15 residues. From germline, CDR1 is MGHRA and CDR2 YSYEKL. The CDR3 here is CASSQDQGSAETQYF. CDR3 bases: TGCGCCAGCAGCCAAGATCAGGGCTCCGCCGAGACCCAGTACTTC.

The chain combines TRBV7-2 with TRBJ2-1, with D hard to call. The germline CDR1 and CDR2 sequences are SGHTA and FQGNSA. This CDR3 has 14 amino acids. Trimming shortened V by 3 bases and J by 4 bases, and 10 bases separated the two germline ends. CDR3 loop: CASSFSLVYNEQFF. CDR3 coding DNA: TGTGCCAGCAGCTTCTCATTAGTTTACAATGAGCAGTTCTTC.

This clone has a single count. The V gene is TRBV19, the J gene TRBJ2-1, with a weak D call TRBD2 (6 bases). CDR3 length: 19 residues. Trimming took 10 bases from V and 0 from J, leaving 28 bases between them. Germline loops: CDR1 LNHDA, CDR2 SQIVND (reference sequence). The DNA for the CDR3 is TGTGCCACCAGCCCCAGCCGCGGGAACCTCGAGAGCTCCTACAATGAGCAGTTCTTC. It encodes CATSPSRGNLESSYNEQFF.